These 4 T cell receptor beta chains were all obtained from the same sample, sequenced in a study of tumor-infiltrating lymphocytes in primary liver carcinoma. In addition to blood RNA drawn from unsorted whole blood, germline DNA was extracted. Researchers generated TCR beta cDNA from approximately 450 ng of total RNA, relying on a constant-region primer. A slightly modified ARM-PCR protocol with three nested multiplex PCR rounds produced these TCR beta libraries. A C-beta reverse primer and TRBV1-TRBV30 forward primers served in each of the first two PCR rounds, at 10 cycles apiece. TCRdb recomputed calls from the multiplex PCR reads with MiXCR, one row per CDR3 protein. The data contain fewer than 400,000 distinct CDR3 sequences, over 55% of them singletons. The specimen sequenced was peripheral blood. These receptors all stem from a man aged 35 to 55 with primary liver carcinoma and hepatitis B virus infection.

This clonotype was seen a few times. The chain employs TRBV28 and TRBJ2-7, with TRBD1 matching 7 bases. The germline gives CDR1 MDHEN, CDR2 SYDVKM. V dropped 9 bases and J dropped 0; count of bases not matched to a gene: 8. The CDR3 totals 14 residues. The CDR3 sequence: CARNAGTDSYEQYF. The CDR3 DNA reads TGTGCCAGGAACGCCGGGACAGACTCCTACGAGCAGTACTTC. The whole variable domain, remainder taken from reference TRBV28 and TRBJ2-7, is DVKVTQSSRYLVKRTGEKVFLECVQDMDHENMFWYRQDPGLGLRLIYFSYDVKMKEKGDIPEGYSVSREKKERFSLILESASTNQTSMYLCARNAGTDSYEQYFGPGTRLTVT.

On this clonotype itself: This may be a read error, as it is one base from a much larger clone. The chain joins TRBV4-3 to TRBJ1-6, with 8 bases identical to TRBD1. Germline CDR1 is LGHNA and CDR2 is YSLEER. This CDR3 has 14 amino acids. CDR3 in amino acids: CVSSKGQANSPLHF. DNA for the CDR3: TGCGTCAGCAGCAAGGGACAGGCTAATTCACCCCTCCACTTT.

To note about this clonotype: A much larger clone lies one base from this, so it may be a read error. The rearrangement links TRBV5-4 to TRBJ2-6, with D uncertain. V was cut by 0 bases and J by 0 bases, with 16 bases left in between. This CDR3 is 19 amino acids long. Germline V CDR1 and CDR2: SGHNT, YYREEE (reference sequence). CDR3 residues: CASSLGTPRAHSGANVLTF. The CDR3 DNA reads as TGTGCCAGCAGCTTGGGTACTCCTAGGGCCCACTCTGGGGCCAACGTCCTGACTTTC.

In this sample, this clonotype turned up a few times. This may be a read error, as it is one base from a much larger clone. J is TRBJ2-2 and V is TRBV6-2 or TRBV6-3; either TRBD1 or TRBD2 may supply D (5 bases each). CDR1 is MNHEY and CDR2 is SVGEGT in the germline V gene. The CDR3 has 15 amino acids. The CDR3 region is CASSYGGANTGELSF. The DNA for the CDR3 is TGTGCCAGCAGTTATGGGGGAGCGAACACCGGGGAGCTGTCTTTT.